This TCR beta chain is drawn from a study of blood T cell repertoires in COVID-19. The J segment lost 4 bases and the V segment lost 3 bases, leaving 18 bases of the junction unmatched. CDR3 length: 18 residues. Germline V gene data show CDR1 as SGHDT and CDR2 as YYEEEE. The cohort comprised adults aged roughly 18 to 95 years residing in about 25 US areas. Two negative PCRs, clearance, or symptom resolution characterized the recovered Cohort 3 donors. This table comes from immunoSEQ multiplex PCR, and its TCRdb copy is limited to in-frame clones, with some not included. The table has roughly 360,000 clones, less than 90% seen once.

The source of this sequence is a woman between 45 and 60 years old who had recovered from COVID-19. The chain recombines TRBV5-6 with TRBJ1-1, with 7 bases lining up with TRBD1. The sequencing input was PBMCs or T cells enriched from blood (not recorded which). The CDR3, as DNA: TGTGCCAGCAGCTATATTGGACAGGTTACTATTCTTGGCACTGAAGCTTTCTTT. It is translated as CASSYIGQVTILGTEAFF.